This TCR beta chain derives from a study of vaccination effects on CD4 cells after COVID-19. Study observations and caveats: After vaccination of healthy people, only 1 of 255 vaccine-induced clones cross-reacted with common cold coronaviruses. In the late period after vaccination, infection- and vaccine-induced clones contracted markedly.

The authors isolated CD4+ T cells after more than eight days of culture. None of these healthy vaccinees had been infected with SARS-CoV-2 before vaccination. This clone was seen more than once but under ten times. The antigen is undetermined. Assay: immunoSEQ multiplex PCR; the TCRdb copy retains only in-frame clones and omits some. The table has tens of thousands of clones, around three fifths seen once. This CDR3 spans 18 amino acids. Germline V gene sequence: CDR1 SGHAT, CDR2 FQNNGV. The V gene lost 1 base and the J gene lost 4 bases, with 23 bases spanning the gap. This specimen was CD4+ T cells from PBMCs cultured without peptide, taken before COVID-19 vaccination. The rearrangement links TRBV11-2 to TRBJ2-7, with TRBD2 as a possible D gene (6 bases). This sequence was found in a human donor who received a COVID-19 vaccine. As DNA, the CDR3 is TGTGCCAGCAGCTTAGTCATACTGCGGGGTACGGGACCTTACGAGCAGTACTTC. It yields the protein CASSLVILRGTGPYEQYF.